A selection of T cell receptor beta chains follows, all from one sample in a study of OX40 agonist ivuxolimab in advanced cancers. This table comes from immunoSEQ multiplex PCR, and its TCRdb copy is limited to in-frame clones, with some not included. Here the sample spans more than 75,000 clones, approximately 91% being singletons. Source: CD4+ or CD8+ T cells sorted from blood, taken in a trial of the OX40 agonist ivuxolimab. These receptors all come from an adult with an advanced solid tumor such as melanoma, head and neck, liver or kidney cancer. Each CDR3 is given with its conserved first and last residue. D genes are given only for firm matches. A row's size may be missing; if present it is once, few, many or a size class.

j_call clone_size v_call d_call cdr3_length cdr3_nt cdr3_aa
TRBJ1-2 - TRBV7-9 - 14 TGTGCCAGCAGCTTAGACCAGGGGCTGGGAGGCTACACCTTC CASSLDQGLGGYTF
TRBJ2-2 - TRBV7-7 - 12 TGTGCCAGCAGCCCTAGGGGGGGGGAGCTGTTTTTT CASSPRGGELFF
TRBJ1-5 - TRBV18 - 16 TGTGCCAGCTCACCGGCTAGGCATAGTTCCAATCAGCCCCAGCATTTT CASSPARHSSNQPQHF
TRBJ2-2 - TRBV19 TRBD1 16 TGTGCCAGTAGCCGGCAGGGGGCTTATGACACCGGGGAGCTGTTTTTT CASSRQGAYDTGELFF
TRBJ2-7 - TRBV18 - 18 TGTGCCAGCTCACCAATAAACTACGGGACGGCGTCCGACTACGAGCAGTACTTC CASSPINYGTASDYEQYF
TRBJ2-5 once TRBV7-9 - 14 TGTGCCAGCAGCTTAGCCCCCGACCAGGGGACCCAGTACTTC CASSLAPDQGTQYF
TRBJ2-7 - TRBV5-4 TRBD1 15 TGTGCCAGCAGCTTGGTAGGGGACAGGGTGGGAGAGCAGTACTTC CASSLVGDRVGEQYF
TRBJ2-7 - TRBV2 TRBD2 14 TGTGCCAGCGAAAGCGGGGGGAGCTCCTACGAGCAGTACTTC CASESGGSSYEQYF
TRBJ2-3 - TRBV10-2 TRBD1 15 TGCGCCAGCAGGCGGGACAGGGAGCCTTCAGATACGCAGTATTTT CASRRDREPSDTQYF
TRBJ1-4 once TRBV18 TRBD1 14 TGTGCCAGCTCACTGGGACAGCTAGGAGGAAAACTGTTTTTT CASSLGQLGGKLFF
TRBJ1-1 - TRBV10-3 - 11 TGTGCCATCTGGAGGGGCACTGAAGCTTTCTTT CAIWRGTEAFF
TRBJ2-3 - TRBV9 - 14 TGTGCCAGCAGCCCCTGGGGTAGTACAGATACGCAGTATTTT CASSPWGSTDTQYF
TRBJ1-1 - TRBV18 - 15 TGTGCCAGCTCACTTCTCGGGGGGCTGAACACTGAAGCTTTCTTT CASSLLGGLNTEAFF
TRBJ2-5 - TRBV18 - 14 TGTGCCAGCTCACTGGGACTGGCCCAAGAGACCCAGTACTTC CASSLGLAQETQYF
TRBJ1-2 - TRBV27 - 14 TGTGCCAGCAGTTTAGGACCGGGGACCTATGGCTACACCTTC CASSLGPGTYGYTF
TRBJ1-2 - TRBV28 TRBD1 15 TGTGCCAGCAGTCCGACGGGGACAGGCAACTATGGCTACACCTTC CASSPTGTGNYGYTF
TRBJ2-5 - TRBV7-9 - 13 TGTGCCAGCAGCTTATCAAGGGAGGAGACCCAGTACTTC CASSLSREETQYF
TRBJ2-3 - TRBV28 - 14 TGTGCCAGCAGTTTGGGGCTAGTGGCAGATACGCAGTATTTT CASSLGLVADTQYF
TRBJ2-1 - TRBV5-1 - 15 TGCGCCAGCAGCTTCCAGGGGTCCAGCTACAATGAGCAGTTCTTC CASSFQGSSYNEQFF
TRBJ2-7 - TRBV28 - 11 TGTGCCAGCAGTGCCGCCCAGGGGCAGTACTTC CASSAAQGQYF
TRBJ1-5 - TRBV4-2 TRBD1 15 TGTGCCAGCAGCCAAGATCCAGGGGGCGGACAGCCCCAGCATTTT CASSQDPGGGQPQHF
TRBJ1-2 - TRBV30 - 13 TGTGCCTGGAGTGCCCAAATACGGGAACACTACACCTTC CAWSAQIREHYTF
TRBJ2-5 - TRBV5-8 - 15 TGTGCCAGCAGCCACCGGGATCAGGGAAGAGAGACCCAGTACTTC CASSHRDQGRETQYF
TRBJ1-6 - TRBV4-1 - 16 TGCGCCAGCAGCCCGATCGGGCGCTCCTATAATTCACCCCTCCACTTT CASSPIGRSYNSPLHF
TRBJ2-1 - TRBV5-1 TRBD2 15 TGCGCCAGCAACACGGGAGGGCCCGTTGTAAGTGAGCAGTTCTTC CASNTGGPVVSEQFF
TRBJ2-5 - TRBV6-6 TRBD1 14 TGTGCCAGCAGTAAAGGGACAGGGAGAGAGACCCAGTACTTC CASSKGTGRETQYF
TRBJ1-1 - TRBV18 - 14 TGTGCCAGCTCACCCCCTACTCGGGTGGACGAAGCTTTCTTT CASSPPTRVDEAFF
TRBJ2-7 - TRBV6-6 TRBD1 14 TGTGCCAGCACCCGAGGGACAGGGTCCTACGAGCAGTACTTC CASTRGTGSYEQYF
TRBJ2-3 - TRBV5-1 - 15 TGCGCCAGCAGCTTGGACGTACCCCGGGGCGATACGCAGTATTTT CASSLDVPRGDTQYF
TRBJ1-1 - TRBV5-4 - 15 TGTGCCAGCAGCCCGGAGGGCAGGACGGGCACTGAAGCTTTCTTT CASSPEGRTGTEAFF
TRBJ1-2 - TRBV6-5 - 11 TGTGCCAGCAGTTCGACGGGTGCCTACACCTTC CASSSTGAYTF
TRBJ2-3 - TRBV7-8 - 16 TGTGCCAGCAGCCCCCGAGGGGGGGGATCCACAGATACGCAGTATTTT CASSPRGGGSTDTQYF
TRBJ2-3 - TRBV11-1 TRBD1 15 TGTGCCAGCAGCCTAGACAGGGGGCGTACAGATACGCAGTATTTT CASSLDRGRTDTQYF
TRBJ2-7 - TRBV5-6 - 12 TGTGCCAGCAGCTTGGCCGTGGGCGAGCAGTACTTC CASSLAVGEQYF
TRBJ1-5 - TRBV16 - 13 TGTGCCAGCAGTCACGGCAGGGACCAGCCCCAGCATTTT CASSHGRDQPQHF
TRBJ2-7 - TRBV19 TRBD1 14 TGTGCCAGTAGTATCCTCGGACAGGGCTACGAGCAGTACTTC CASSILGQGYEQYF
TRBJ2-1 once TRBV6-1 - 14 TGTGCCACCTCAGGGGAAAGGGTTATCTCTGAGCAGTTCTTC CATSGERVISEQFF